The T cell receptor (beta chain) described here comes from a study of blood T cells in healthy people across ages. At least 6 micrograms of total RNA were extracted per sample. A J-beta primer mix and a sample-barcoded 5' primer were used in a second PCR of roughly 6 to 12 cycles. The yield of each sample was at least 2.5 million CDR3-containing paired-end reads. A single record per CDR3 protein comes from TCRdb applying MiXCR to the 5' RACE reads. The sample includes around 1,100,000 distinct CDR3 sequences, more than 30% of them seen just once. Trimming cost V 4 bases and J 6 bases, with 14 bases left between them. The CDR3 spans 13 residues. Germline V CDR1 and CDR2: SGHRS, YFSETQ. Findings of the study overall: Diversity estimates drawn from one million T cells were deemed underestimates.

On this clonotype: Its antigen remains unidentified.

The chain recombines TRBV5-1 with TRBJ2-7, with no clear D. This sequence originates from a man between 18 and 35 years old in good health. The sample comprised blood. In DNA, the CDR3 is TGCGCCAGCAGCCTAGGGTTTTCTTTCGAGCAGTACTTC. Translated, it gives CASSLGFSFEQYF.